The TCR beta chain under discussion was sequenced for a study of blood T cell repertoires in COVID-19. Profiled with immunoSEQ multiplex PCR; TCRdb holds only in-frame clones, not every one. The sample lists a few hundred thousand clones, approximately 90% occurring once. After removal of 4 bases from V and 2 bases from J, the junction contained 5 bases not matched to a gene. Germline V lookup: CDR1 SQVTM, CDR2 ANQGSEA. The CDR3 spans 14 residues. The rearrangement links TRBV29-1 to TRBJ2-1; TRBD1 aligns across 7 bases. This receptor was taken from a man aged 35 to 55 who had recovered from COVID-19. Sequenced sample: PBMCs or T cells enriched from blood (not recorded which). The CDR3 DNA is TGCAGCGTTGTTAGGGACAGTACCTACAATGAGCAGTTCTTC. Amino acid sequence: CSVVRDSTYNEQFF.